A selection of T cell receptor beta chains follows, all from one sample in a study of identifying expanded T cells in peripheral blood. Assay used: immunoSEQ multiplex PCR; TCRdb lists only in-frame clones, some missing. The sample includes around 100,000 clones, roughly nine tenths of them seen just once. Sequences were obtained from blood. The receptors derive from a person between 18 and 69 years old in good health. The CDR3 runs from the conserved cysteine through the conserved F or W. The D gene is left open where the match is weak. Only some rows state a clone size, as once, few, many or a class for expanded clones.

J gene: TRBJ2-7; clone size: .; D gene: .; V gene: TRBV28; CDR3 DNA: TGTGCCAGCAGTTTCAATCTGGCTGGGGTCGACTTC; CDR3 protein: CASSFNLAGVDF
J gene: TRBJ1-1; clone size: .; D gene: .; V gene: TRBV28; CDR3 DNA: TGTGCCAGCAGTGTGGGACGACAGGCCAAGAACACTGAAGCTTTCTTT; CDR3 protein: CASSVGRQAKNTEAFF
J gene: TRBJ1-5; clone size: once; D gene: .; V gene: TRBV7-9; CDR3 DNA: TGTGCCAGCAGCTTTTTCAATCAGCCCCAGCATTTT; CDR3 protein: CASSFFNQPQHF
J gene: TRBJ1-3; clone size: .; D gene: .; V gene: TRBV7-9; CDR3 DNA: TGTGCCAGCAGCCTAGCTGGAGTTCTGAGTGGAAACACCATATATTTT; CDR3 protein: CASSLAGVLSGNTIYF
J gene: TRBJ2-4; clone size: .; D gene: .; V gene: TRBV27; CDR3 DNA: TGTGCCAGCAGGGATGGTAGTTATCTAGCCAAAAACATTCAGTACTTC; CDR3 protein: CASRDGSYLAKNIQYF
J gene: TRBJ1-5; clone size: few; D gene: .; V gene: TRBV7-2; CDR3 DNA: TGTGCCAGCAGCGCGAGGTGGGGGCCCCAGCATTTT; CDR3 protein: CASSARWGPQHF
J gene: TRBJ2-1; clone size: once; D gene: .; V gene: TRBV7-2; CDR3 DNA: TGTGCCAGCACCCTTTGGGGGAATGAGCAGTTCTTC; CDR3 protein: CASTLWGNEQFF
J gene: TRBJ1-4; clone size: .; D gene: TRBD1; V gene: TRBV5-8; CDR3 DNA: TGTGCCAGCAGCCCGGGGACAGGGTCAACTAATGAAAAACTGTTTTTT; CDR3 protein: CASSPGTGSTNEKLFF
J gene: TRBJ2-3; clone size: .; D gene: TRBD2; V gene: TRBV9; CDR3 DNA: TGTGCCAGCACCAGCCGCGGGGGGCCATCAGATACGCAGTATTTT; CDR3 protein: CASTSRGGPSDTQYF
J gene: TRBJ2-3; clone size: once; D gene: TRBD1; V gene: TRBV5-5; CDR3 DNA: TGTGCCAGCAGCACGGGACAGTACACAGATACGCAGTATTTT; CDR3 protein: CASSTGQYTDTQYF
J gene: TRBJ1-2; clone size: .; D gene: .; V gene: TRBV29-1; CDR3 DNA: TGCAGCGTATGGACAGATTACCTCTATGGCTACACCTTC; CDR3 protein: CSVWTDYLYGYTF
J gene: TRBJ2-5; clone size: .; D gene: .; V gene: TRBV14; CDR3 DNA: TGTGCCAGCAGCCAATTTGGCGGGTCTTGGGAGACCCAGTACTTC; CDR3 protein: CASSQFGGSWETQYF
J gene: TRBJ2-3; clone size: .; D gene: TRBD1; V gene: TRBV4-3; CDR3 DNA: TGCGCCAGCAGCGCGGGACAGGGGGCAGATACGCAGTATTTT; CDR3 protein: CASSAGQGADTQYF
J gene: TRBJ2-5; clone size: .; D gene: TRBD2; V gene: TRBV27; CDR3 DNA: TGTGCCAGCAGTTTACTAGCGGGGATAAACCAAGAGACCCAGTACTTC; CDR3 protein: CASSLLAGINQETQYF
J gene: TRBJ1-4; clone size: .; D gene: .; V gene: TRBV10-1; CDR3 DNA: TGCGCCAGCAGGAGGGCCGCCGGGGAAAAACTGTTTTTT; CDR3 protein: CASRRAAGEKLFF
J gene: TRBJ1-4; clone size: .; D gene: TRBD1; V gene: TRBV6-1; CDR3 DNA: TGTGCCAGCAGTGAATTCTATGGACAGGGCGGGAAACTGTTTTTT; CDR3 protein: CASSEFYGQGGKLFF
J gene: TRBJ2-1; clone size: once; D gene: TRBD2; V gene: TRBV5-6; CDR3 DNA: TGTGCCAGCAGCTTGGCGACTAGCGGGGGGGCCGGTGAGCAGTTCTTC; CDR3 protein: CASSLATSGGAGEQFF
J gene: TRBJ1-2; clone size: .; D gene: TRBD1; V gene: TRBV7-2; CDR3 DNA: TGTGCCAGCAGCCGTTCCGGGACAGGGTACACCTTC; CDR3 protein: CASSRSGTGYTF
J gene: TRBJ2-2; clone size: .; D gene: .; V gene: TRBV18; CDR3 DNA: TGTGCCAGCTCACCGGGGTTCATCGGGGAGCTGTTTTTT; CDR3 protein: CASSPGFIGELFF
J gene: TRBJ1-2; clone size: medium-sized; D gene: .; V gene: TRBV28; CDR3 DNA: TGTGCCAGCACTCTGCCGGGCGGAGGTGGCTACACCTTC; CDR3 protein: CASTLPGGGGYTF
J gene: TRBJ1-3; clone size: .; D gene: .; V gene: TRBV30; CDR3 DNA: TGTGCCTGGGGGACGTTCGGAAACACCATATATTTT; CDR3 protein: CAWGTFGNTIYF
J gene: TRBJ2-2; clone size: .; D gene: TRBD2; V gene: TRBV7-6; CDR3 DNA: TGTGCCAGCAGCTCCCCGACTAGCTCCACCGGGGAGCTGTTTTTT; CDR3 protein: CASSSPTSSTGELFF
J gene: TRBJ1-1; clone size: .; D gene: .; V gene: TRBV4-1; CDR3 DNA: TGCGCCAGCAGCCAGTTTTCTGGAGTCCGGAACACTGAAGCTTTCTTT; CDR3 protein: CASSQFSGVRNTEAFF
J gene: TRBJ1-1; clone size: .; D gene: .; V gene: TRBV19; CDR3 DNA: TGTGCCAGTAGTATAGATGGAGGGGGATTGTTAGGTAACACTGAAGCTTTCTTT; CDR3 protein: CASSIDGGGLLGNTEAFF
J gene: TRBJ2-3; clone size: .; D gene: TRBD2; V gene: TRBV13; CDR3 DNA: TGTGCCAGCAGCTTAACACTAGCGAGGGATACGCAGTATTTT; CDR3 protein: CASSLTLARDTQYF
J gene: TRBJ1-5; clone size: .; D gene: .; V gene: TRBV18; CDR3 DNA: TGTGCCAGCTCACCAGGGGCGGGAAACAATCAGCCCCAGCATTTT; CDR3 protein: CASSPGAGNNQPQHF
J gene: TRBJ2-3; clone size: .; D gene: .; V gene: TRBV18; CDR3 DNA: TGTGCCAGCTCACCTAGCACGACCACAGATACGCAGTATTTT; CDR3 protein: CASSPSTTTDTQYF